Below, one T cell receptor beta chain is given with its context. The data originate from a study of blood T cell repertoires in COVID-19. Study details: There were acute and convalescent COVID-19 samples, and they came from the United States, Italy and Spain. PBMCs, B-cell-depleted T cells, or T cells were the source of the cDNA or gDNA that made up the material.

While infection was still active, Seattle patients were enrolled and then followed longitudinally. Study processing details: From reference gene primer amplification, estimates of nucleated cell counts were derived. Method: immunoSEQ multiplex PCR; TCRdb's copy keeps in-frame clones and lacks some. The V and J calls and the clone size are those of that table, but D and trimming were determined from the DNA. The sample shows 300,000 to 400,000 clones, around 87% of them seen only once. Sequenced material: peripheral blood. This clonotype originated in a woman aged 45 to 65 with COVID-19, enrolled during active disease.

The CDR3 loop reads CASSLGTQGSYEQYF. CDR3 bases: TGTGCCAGCAGCTTAGGGACACAGGGCTCCTACGAGCAGTACTTC. J is TRBJ2-7 and V is TRBV5-4; perhaps TRBD1 as D (6 bases). The CDR3 length is 15 residues. Deletions cut 2 bases from V and 0 bases from J, with 12 bases between. Germline CDR1 and CDR2: SGHNT and YYREEE (reference sequence).